The 29 T cell receptor beta chains reported below all come from one sample, sequenced in a study of shared clonotypes between healthy human individuals. Profiling relied on immunoSEQ multiplex PCR, and the TCRdb table lists in-frame clones only, not all of them. The sample includes about 120,000 clones, around two thirds of them seen just once. Sequencing used memory CD8+ T cells sorted from blood. The subset denotes: CD45RO+ cells pooled with CCR7-negative TemRA cells. All receptors come from a woman aged 25 to 39 in good health.

The chain employs TRBV5-4 and TRBJ1-1; D is uncertain. V shed 4 bases and J shed 7 bases, with 11 bases lying between them. In germline, CDR1 is SGHNT, CDR2 YYREEE (reference sequence). The CDR3 length is 12 residues. CDR3 sequence reads: CASSLREGEAFF. Here the CDR3 DNA reads TGTGCCAGCAGCCTCCGGGAGGGTGAAGCTTTCTTT. Drawing the rest from reference TRBV5-4 and TRBJ1-1, the complete variable domain is ETGVTQSPTHLIKTRGQQVTLRCSSQSGHNTVSWYQQALGQGPQFIFQYYREEENGRGNFPPRFSGLQFPNYSSELNVNALELDDSALYLCASSLREGEAFFGQGTRLTVV.

The rearrangement uses TRBV7-8 and TRBJ1-1; 11 bases match TRBD1. This CDR3 is 17 amino acids long. With V trimmed by 0 bases and J by 1 base, 4 bases remained unmatched. The germline CDR1 and CDR2 sequences are SGHVS and FQNEAQ. The CDR3 nucleotides are TGTGCCAGCAGCTTAGCGAGGACAGGGGGCAGGAACACTGAAGCTTTCTTT. It encodes CASSLARTGGRNTEAFF.

This clone turned up a few times. This sequence joins TRBV10-3 and TRBJ2-7, with 7 nucleotides matching TRBD1. Losses at the gene ends were 3 bases for V and 5 bases for J; bases not matched to a gene: 7. The CDR3 sequence is 14 residues long. Per the germline V gene, CDR1 is ENHRY and CDR2 is SYGVKD. The CDR3 DNA sequence: TGTGCCATCAGTGAACAGGGGATTGGGGACGAGCAGTACTTC. The encoded protein is CAISEQGIGDEQYF.

The chain couples TRBV2 to TRBJ2-1; D might be TRBD2 (6 bases). CDR3 length: 15 residues. Trimming pared 4 bases from V and 8 bases from J, leaving 18 bases between. The germline CDR1 and CDR2 sequences are SNHLY and FYNNEI. CDR3 loop: CASSAPREFLYEQFF. CDR3 nucleotides: TGTGCCAGCAGTGCCCCCCGGGAGTTTCTCTATGAGCAGTTCTTC.

This clone turned up a few times. A read error may account for a junction end that differs from germline. This chain uses TRBV10-3 with TRBJ1-1; 9 bases agree with TRBD1. The CDR3 has 12 amino acids. The germline V gene has CDR1 ENHRY and CDR2 SYGVKD. The CDR3 spells CASSAGQGDAFF. The DNA for the CDR3 is TGTGCCAGCAGTGCGGGACAGGGTGACGCTTTCTTT.

V is TRBV6-4 and J is TRBJ2-7; D might be TRBD1 or TRBD2, each matching 5 bases. V shed 6 bases and J shed 4 bases, with 22 bases lying between them. The CDR3 contains 16 residues. Germline V gene lookup returns CDR1 MRHNA and CDR2 SNTAGT. The CDR3: CASSEGPGTQLYEQYF. The CDR3 DNA reads as TGTGCCAGCAGCGAAGGTCCCGGGACGCAGCTGTACGAGCAGTACTTC.

V is TRBV27 and J is TRBJ2-7; 8 nucleotides align to TRBD2. Germline V gives CDR1 MNHEY, CDR2 SMNVEV (reference sequence). The CDR3 loop spans 16 amino acids. With 2 bases clipped from V and 5 bases from J, the junction kept 11 bases outside the gene matches. The CDR3 region is CASSLAGRGTSDEQYF. CDR3 in DNA: TGTGCCAGCAGTTTAGCGGGTCGGGGGACTAGTGACGAGCAGTACTTC.

This clone occurred once. CDR3: CASSAHGPAPAGHYEQYF. Here the CDR3 DNA reads TGTGCCAGCAGTGCCCACGGTCCGGCCCCAGCCGGGCACTACGAGCAGTACTTC. J is TRBJ2-7 and V is TRBV6-1; no clear D gene. The CDR3 spans 18 residues. Trimming removed 4 bases from V and 3 bases from J, with 25 bases in between. Germline V gene sequence: CDR1 MNHNS, CDR2 SASEGT.

This chain joins TRBV6-1 and TRBJ2-3; D ambiguous. This CDR3 is 16 amino acids long. Trimming took 2 bases from V and 2 from J, leaving 14 bases between them. The germline V gene has CDR1 MNHNS and CDR2 SASEGT. The CDR3 DNA follows: TGTGCCAGCAGTGAATGGTACAGTACCTCCACAGATACGCAGTATTTT. Protein product: CASSEWYSTSTDTQYF.

V gene TRBV5-1 combines with J gene TRBJ2-7; D remains ambiguous. CDR3 length equals 14 residues. Between the trimmed V and J ends, which lost 2 bases and 2 bases, there was a span of 11 bases. CDR1 and CDR2 (germline): SGHRS, YFSETQ. The CDR3 protein is CASSLALNAYEQYF. The CDR3 DNA is TGCGCCAGCAGCTTAGCCCTAAACGCCTACGAGCAGTACTTC.

In this sample, this clone turned up a few times. This chain connects TRBV28 to TRBJ2-7, with D possibly TRBD1 on 6 matching bases. Germline lookup yields CDR1 MDHEN and CDR2 SYDVKM. The CDR3 has 15 residues. V was trimmed by 6 bases and J by 4 bases, leaving 19 bases between them. The CDR3 loop reads CASSAFIHTGYEQYF. The CDR3 DNA follows: TGTGCCAGCAGCGCCTTTATCCACACAGGGTACGAGCAGTACTTC. Full variable domain (missing parts from reference TRBV28 and TRBJ2-7): DVKVTQSSRYLVKRTGEKVFLECVQDMDHENMFWYRQDPGLGLRLIYFSYDVKMKEKGDIPEGYSVSREKKERFSLILESASTNQTSMYLCASSAFIHTGYEQYFGPGTRLTVT.

The chain recombines TRBV6-5 with TRBJ1-1; no reliable D call. Trimming removed 10 bases from V and 6 bases from J, with 15 bases in between. The V gene's germline CDR1 is MNHEY and CDR2 SVGAGI. The CDR3 contains 12 residues. Here the CDR3 reads CATPPVLSEAFF. The CDR3 DNA reads TGTGCCACCCCCCCGGTGTTGTCTGAAGCTTTCTTT.

This clone was counted at least ten times. Other DNA variants within this sample encode the same CDR3. This chain connects TRBV19 to TRBJ2-1, with D maybe TRBD2 (5 bases). The germline V gene encodes CDR1 LNHDA and CDR2 SQIVND (reference sequence). V dropped 4 bases and J dropped 10 bases, with 11 bases sitting between them. There are 12 residues in the CDR3. The CDR3 DNA follows: TGTGCCAGTAGTACCGGACTGGACGAGCAGTTCTTC. Amino acids: CASSTGLDEQFF.

This clone was seen a few times. V usage is TRBV14 and J usage is TRBJ1-6; D call uncertain. The length of the CDR3 is 13 residues. The V end was cut by 4 bases, the J end by 9 bases, with 10 bases between. Germline V lookup: CDR1 SGHDN, CDR2 FVKESK. The CDR3 is CASSPRESSPLHF. CDR3 in DNA: TGTGCCAGCAGCCCTAGGGAGTCTTCACCCCTCCACTTT. Combining the CDR3 with reference TRBV14 and TRBJ1-6 gives the whole variable domain EAGVTQFPSHSVIEKGQTVTLRCDPISGHDNLYWYRRVMGKEIKFLLHFVKESKQDESGMPNNRFLAERTGGTYSTLKVQPAELEDSGVYFCASSPRESSPLHFGNGTRLTVT.

This clone showed up just once. The V and J genes are TRBV28 and TRBJ1-4; no reliable D call. Germline CDR1 MDHEN, CDR2 SYDVKM. The CDR3 loop spans 13 amino acids. The V and J ends lost 3 bases and 7 bases respectively, with 9 bases between them. The CDR3 DNA sequence: TGTGCCAGCAGTTTTCGGGGATTTGAAAAACTGTTTTTT. It translates to CASSFRGFEKLFF. The full variable domain, rest sourced from reference TRBV28 and TRBJ1-4, is DVKVTQSSRYLVKRTGEKVFLECVQDMDHENMFWYRQDPGLGLRLIYFSYDVKMKEKGDIPEGYSVSREKKERFSLILESASTNQTSMYLCASSFRGFEKLFFGSGTQLSVL.

This clone has more than one count but fewer than ten. The chain has TRBV9 and TRBJ2-3; D remains unclear. The germline V gene encodes CDR1 SGDLS and CDR2 YYNGEE. V was shortened by 2 bases and J by 1 base, with 8 bases between the two germline ends. The CDR3 loop spans 14 amino acids. This CDR3 reads CASSVSWGTDTQYF. For the CDR3, the DNA is TGTGCCAGCAGCGTTTCCTGGGGCACAGATACGCAGTATTTT.

The chain uses TRBV5-4 and TRBJ1-2; D unresolved. CDR3 length: 16 amino acids. The germline V gene has CDR1 SGHNT and CDR2 YYREEE (reference sequence). V was clipped by 0 bases and J by 4 bases, with 16 bases between them. CDR3 coding DNA: TGTGCCAGCAGCTTGGTGCCCGATCATTTAACCTATGGCTACACCTTC. Its protein is CASSLVPDHLTYGYTF.

This clone was observed a few times. This chain uses TRBV14 with TRBJ1-2; D is undetermined. The CDR3 loop spans 13 amino acids. V shed 4 bases and J shed 8 bases, with 14 bases lying between them. Germline-derived CDR1 and CDR2 are SGHDN and FVKESK. CDR3 DNA sequence: TGTGCCAGCAGCCTTATTGGATATACGGGCTACACCTTC. It encodes CASSLIGYTGYTF. Filled out from reference TRBV14 and TRBJ1-2, the complete variable domain reads EAGVTQFPSHSVIEKGQTVTLRCDPISGHDNLYWYRRVMGKEIKFLLHFVKESKQDESGMPNNRFLAERTGGTYSTLKVQPAELEDSGVYFCASSLIGYTGYTFGSGTRLTVV.

This sequence joins TRBV28 and TRBJ1-2; D gene ambiguous. This CDR3 has 13 amino acids. The germline V gene encodes CDR1 MDHEN and CDR2 SYDVKM. V was shortened by 6 bases and J by 5 bases, with 13 bases between the two germline ends. The chain's CDR3 is CASSSNRAYGYTF. The CDR3 nucleotides read TGTGCCAGCAGCTCTAATCGGGCTTATGGCTACACCTTC.

In regard to this clone: This sequence may be a read error, since a much larger clone differs from it by one base. Other DNA sequences in the same sample also yield this CDR3. V is TRBV29-1 and J is TRBJ2-7; TRBD2 matches at 8 bases. This CDR3 region has 16 residues. CDR1 SQVTM and CDR2 ANQGSEA come from the germline V gene. The CDR3 sequence is CSVEDLGRAGSNEQYF. CDR3 sequence (DNA): TGCAGCGTTGAAGATCTCGGGAGGGCCGGGTCTAACGAGCAGTACTTT.

The chain employs TRBV21-1 and TRBJ2-1; TRBD1 was called by the table and not checked on the DNA. TRBV21-1 is annotated as a pseudogene. The CDR3 covers 18 residues. In nucleotides, the CDR3 is TGTGCCAGCAGCACAAGCTCAAATGACAGGGCCCTCTACAATGAGCAGTTCTTC. Residues: CASSTSSNDRALYNEQFF.

The rearrangement links TRBV6-4 to TRBJ2-1; 7 bases line up with TRBD2. Trimming at V came to 2 bases and at J to 6 bases, leaving 16 bases not matched to a gene. The CDR3 sequence is 18 residues long. CDR1 is MRHNA and CDR2 is SNTAGT in the germline V gene. DNA for the CDR3: TGTGCCAGCAGTGACCTCCTGGCGGTCGGCGGGAGTTGCAATGAGCAGTTCTTC. Translation gives CASSDLLAVGGSCNEQFF.

The rearrangement links TRBV6-5 to TRBJ2-1; TRBD2 agrees at 8 bases. From germline, CDR1 is MNHEY and CDR2 SVGAGI. This CDR3 region has 15 residues. The ends lost 1 base at V and 4 bases at J; junction bases unmatched: 3. The CDR3 is CASSYYTGGYNEQFF. The CDR3 coding sequence is TGTGCCAGCAGTTACTATACGGGAGGGTACAATGAGCAGTTCTTC.

V usage is TRBV21-1 and J usage is TRBJ1-1. TRBV21-1 is a listed pseudogene. The CDR3 runs to 16 residues. The CDR3 DNA follows: TGTGCCAGCAGCGGGGGGATCCGGGTTCAGAACACTGAAGCTTTCTTT. This translates into CASSGGIRVQNTEAFF.

In its sample, this clone was seen once. This chain links TRBV30 with TRBJ2-7, with a possible D match to TRBD2 (6 bases). The V gene's germline CDR1 is GTSNPN and CDR2 SVGIG (reference sequence). The CDR3 is 13 residues long. The germline V and J ends were trimmed by 2 bases and 0 bases, with 8 bases remaining between them. In DNA form, the CDR3 reads TGTGCCTGGAGTATGGGAGGCTCCTACGAGCAGTACTTC. Protein: CAWSMGGSYEQYF.

This clone was recorded once. The genes are TRBV6-1 and TRBJ1-5; a weak D match, TRBD1 (6 bases). The germline V gene has CDR1 MNHNS and CDR2 SASEGT. This CDR3 region has 15 residues. V was cut by 3 bases and J by 4 bases, with 13 bases left in between. CDR3 sequence reads: CASSDNRAPNQPQHF. CDR3 DNA sequence: TGTGCCAGCAGTGATAACAGGGCCCCGAATCAGCCCCAGCATTTT.

The V and J genes are TRBV19 and TRBJ1-1; 7 bases map to TRBD1. Germline assignment: CDR1 LNHDA and CDR2 SQIVND (reference sequence). V dropped 5 bases and J dropped 5; count of bases not matched to a gene: 14. The CDR3 length is 16 residues. Here the CDR3 DNA reads TGTGCCAGTAGTGGACCTGCAGGGGGGAGAAGAACTGAAGCTTTCTTT. Translating it yields CASSGPAGGRRTEAFF.

The gene calls are TRBV28 and TRBJ2-1; the D call may be TRBD1 or TRBD2 (5 bases each). V was pared by 2 bases and J by 7 bases, with 18 bases between. Germline assignment: CDR1 MDHEN and CDR2 SYDVKM. CDR3 length: 16 amino acids. The CDR3, as DNA: TGTGCCAGCAGTTTAGGGTCGGGACCCTCCTCAAATGAGCAGTTCTTC. This translates into CASSLGSGPSSNEQFF. Variable domain in full (rest from reference TRBV28 and TRBJ2-1): DVKVTQSSRYLVKRTGEKVFLECVQDMDHENMFWYRQDPGLGLRLIYFSYDVKMKEKGDIPEGYSVSREKKERFSLILESASTNQTSMYLCASSLGSGPSSNEQFFGPGTRLTVL.

A note on this clone: A read error may explain this, as a much larger clone is one base away. V gene TRBV25-1 combines with J gene TRBJ2-2; 11 bases align to TRBD2. Unmatched junction bases numbered 2, after V lost 5 bases and J lost 3 bases. CDR1 and CDR2 from the germline V gene are MGHDK and SYGVNS. The CDR3 has 15 residues. CDR3 loop: CASSQGLADTGELFF. The CDR3 bases are TGTGCCAGCAGTCAGGGACTAGCGGACACCGGGGAGCTGTTTTTT.